The rows below give T cell receptor beta chains drawn from one sample of a study of somatic mutations in cytotoxic T cells in rheumatoid arthritis. Assay: immunoSEQ multiplex PCR; the TCRdb copy retains only in-frame clones and omits some. The top ten clones hold approximately 9.4% of a sample with about 29,000 clones, about 87% of them seen once. The sample comprised CD8+ T cells sorted from blood. The receptors were gathered from an adult with rheumatoid arthritis. CDR3s leave out the opening cysteine and the closing phenylalanine or tryptophan.

TRBV6-6	TRBJ2-7	ASISGALEQY
TRBV30	TRBJ1-2	AWGDHRAPNGYT
TRBV28	TRBJ1-3	ASSFSVVSGNTIY
TRBV27	TRBJ2-1	ASSPTGSYNEQF
TRBV6-6	TRBJ2-2	AGGATGELF
TRBV7-6	TRBJ2-7	ASSLGRSYEQY
TRBV6-5	TRBJ2-3	ASSYGHGTDTQY
TRBV4-1	TRBJ2-7	ASSQAYAGGRYEQY
TRBV7-3	TRBJ2-3	ASSLGHTLGDTQY
TRBV7-9	TRBJ2-7	ASSLAYGQGYLYEQY
TRBV30	TRBJ2-7	AWSTGFTNEQY
TRBV7-9	TRBJ1-5	ASSLGLYSNQPQH
TRBV4-1	TRBJ2-1	ASSLGRGDNNEQF
TRBV9	TRBJ2-1	ASSAEAGGRNEQF
TRBV9	TRBJ1-2	ASSASRTGSFYGYT
TRBV4-2	TRBJ2-1	ASSFYPSANNEQF
TRBV7-2	TRBJ2-5	ASSPAGGPWETQY
TRBV6-6	TRBJ2-3	ASSPGTVTDTQY
TRBV4-1	TRBJ2-3	ASSQESLFAGASDSTDTQY
TRBV27	TRBJ2-3	ASSFSGADTQY
TRBV4-2	TRBJ2-1	ASSQDSGGGPNEQF
TRBV7-9	TRBJ2-1	ASSLGQGVYNEQF
TRBV19	TRBJ2-2	ASTLGVPTGELF
TRBV7-9	TRBJ2-5	ASASGWDDETQY
TRBV13	TRBJ1-2	ASSLGQGNYGYT
TRBV2	TRBJ2-2	ASSEGGRPQGGELF
TRBV28	TRBJ1-3	ASRDSFISGNTIY
TRBV7-3	TRBJ1-6	ASSYPGVSYNSPLH
TRBV12-5	TRBJ1-2	ASGLIGMGYGYT
TRBV5-6	TRBJ1-4	ASSRTNEKLF
TRBV6-1	TRBJ1-2	ASSEAPGQTIYGYT
TRBV27	TRBJ2-2	ASSPGQPNTGELF
TRBV4-2	TRBJ2-3	ASSRLGTDPQDTQY
TRBV2	TRBJ2-5	ASSEGGLAGRYQETQY